These T cell receptor beta chains were read from a single sample in a study of cytomegalovirus exposure and HLA in healthy donors. Sequencing used immunoSEQ multiplex PCR; TCRdb keeps in-frame clones, though not all of them. The data show some 100,000 clones, 75% seen once. Sample: PBMCs. These TCRs come from a woman between 18 and 29 years old in good health and CMV-seropositive. CDR3s include the opening cysteine and the closing phenylalanine or tryptophan.

V gene: TRBV7-9; J gene: TRBJ2-5; CDR3 protein: CASSLDATSGGETQYF
V gene: TRBV6-5; J gene: TRBJ1-4; CDR3 protein: CASSYSDDSHEKLFF
V gene: TRBV7-2; J gene: TRBJ1-5; CDR3 protein: CASSPTGGRQPQHF
V gene: TRBV4-1; J gene: TRBJ2-7; CDR3 protein: CASSQGTSGSSYEQYF
V gene: TRBV5-1; J gene: TRBJ2-7; CDR3 protein: CASSPRTGSSHEQYF
V gene: TRBV11-3; J gene: TRBJ2-7; CDR3 protein: CASSLDGDSSYEQYF
V gene: TRBV28; J gene: TRBJ2-4; CDR3 protein: CASRSGQGSKNIQYF
V gene: TRBV6-6; J gene: TRBJ2-5; CDR3 protein: CTSSYSDRPQETQYF
V gene: TRBV7-2; J gene: TRBJ1-1; CDR3 protein: CASSLARYPTEAFF
V gene: TRBV5-4; J gene: TRBJ2-7; CDR3 protein: CASSLGYREQYF
V gene: TRBV6-6; J gene: TRBJ2-1; CDR3 protein: CASSSLSNEQFF
V gene: TRBV6-1; J gene: TRBJ1-2; CDR3 protein: CASSEPGYYGYTF
V gene: TRBV5-6; J gene: TRBJ2-7; CDR3 protein: CASSLSRASGSYEQYF
V gene: TRBV9; J gene: TRBJ2-1; CDR3 protein: CASSVGNNEQFF
V gene: TRBV28; J gene: TRBJ2-7; CDR3 protein: CASSLQVEQYF
V gene: TRBV29-1; J gene: TRBJ1-1; CDR3 protein: CSAFRYGEGTEAFF
V gene: TRBV30; J gene: TRBJ2-3; CDR3 protein: CAWSVAGGSQDTQYF
V gene: TRBV28; J gene: TRBJ1-4; CDR3 protein: CASRPVGGINEKLFF